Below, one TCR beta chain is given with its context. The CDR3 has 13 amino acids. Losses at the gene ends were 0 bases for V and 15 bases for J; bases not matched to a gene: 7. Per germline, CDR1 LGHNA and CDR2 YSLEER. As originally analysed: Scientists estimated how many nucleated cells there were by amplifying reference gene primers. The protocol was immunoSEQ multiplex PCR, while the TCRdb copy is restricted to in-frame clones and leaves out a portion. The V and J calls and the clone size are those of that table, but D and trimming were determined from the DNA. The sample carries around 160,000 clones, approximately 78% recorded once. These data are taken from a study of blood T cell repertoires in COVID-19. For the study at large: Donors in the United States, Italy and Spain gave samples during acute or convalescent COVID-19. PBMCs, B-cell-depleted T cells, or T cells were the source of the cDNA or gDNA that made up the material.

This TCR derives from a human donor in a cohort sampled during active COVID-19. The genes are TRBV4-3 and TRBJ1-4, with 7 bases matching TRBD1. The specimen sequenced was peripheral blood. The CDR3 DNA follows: TGCGCCAGCAGCCAAGAGAGAGGGGACAGTTTGTTTTTT. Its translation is CASSQERGDSLFF.